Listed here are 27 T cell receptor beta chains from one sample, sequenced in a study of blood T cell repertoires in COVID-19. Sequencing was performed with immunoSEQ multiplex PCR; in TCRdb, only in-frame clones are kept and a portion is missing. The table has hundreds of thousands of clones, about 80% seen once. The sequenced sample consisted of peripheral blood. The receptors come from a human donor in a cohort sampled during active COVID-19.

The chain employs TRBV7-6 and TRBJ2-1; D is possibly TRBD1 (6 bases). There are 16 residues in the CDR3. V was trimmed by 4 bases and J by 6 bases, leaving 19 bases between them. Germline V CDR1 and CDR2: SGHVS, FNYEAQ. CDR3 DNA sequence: TGTGCCAGCAGCTCCCCCGGCAGGGGCACGGCCAATGAGCAGTTCTTC. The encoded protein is CASSSPGRGTANEQFF.

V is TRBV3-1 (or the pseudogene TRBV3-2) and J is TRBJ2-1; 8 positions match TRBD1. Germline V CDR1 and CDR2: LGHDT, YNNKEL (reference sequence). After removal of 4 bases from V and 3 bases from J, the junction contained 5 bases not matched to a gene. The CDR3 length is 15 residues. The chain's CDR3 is CASSPRTGNYNEQFF. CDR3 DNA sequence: TGTGCCAGCAGCCCTCGGACAGGGAACTACAATGAGCAGTTCTTC.

CDR3 sequence reads: CASSSMTVGNTIYF. The CDR3 DNA sequence: TGTGCCAGCAGTTCCATGACAGTTGGAAACACCATATATTTT. The V gene is TRBV28, the J gene TRBJ1-3; the D gene is possibly TRBD1 (5 bases). CDR3 length: 14 amino acids. The germline V gene encodes CDR1 MDHEN and CDR2 SYDVKM. Trimming left V 4 bases short and J 3 bases short, with 10 bases between.

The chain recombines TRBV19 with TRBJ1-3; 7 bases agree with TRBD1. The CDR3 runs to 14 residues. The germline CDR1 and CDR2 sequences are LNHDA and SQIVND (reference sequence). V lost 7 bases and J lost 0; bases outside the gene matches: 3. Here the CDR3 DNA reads TGTGCCAGTAAGGACAGGAGCTCTGGAAACACCATATATTTT. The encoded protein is CASKDRSSGNTIYF.

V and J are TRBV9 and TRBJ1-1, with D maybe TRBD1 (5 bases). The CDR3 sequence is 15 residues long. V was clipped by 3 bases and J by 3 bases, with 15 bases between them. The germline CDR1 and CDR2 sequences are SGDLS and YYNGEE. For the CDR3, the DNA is TGTGCCAGCAGCGCCGGGGGTGCCGGGTACACTGAAGCTTTCTTT. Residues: CASSAGGAGYTEAFF.

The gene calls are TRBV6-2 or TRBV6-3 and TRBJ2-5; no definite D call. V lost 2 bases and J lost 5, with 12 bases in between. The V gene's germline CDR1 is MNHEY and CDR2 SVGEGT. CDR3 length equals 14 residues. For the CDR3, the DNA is TGTGCCAGCAGTTACAAGACCCACGGGGAGACCCAGTACTTC. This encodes CASSYKTHGETQYF.

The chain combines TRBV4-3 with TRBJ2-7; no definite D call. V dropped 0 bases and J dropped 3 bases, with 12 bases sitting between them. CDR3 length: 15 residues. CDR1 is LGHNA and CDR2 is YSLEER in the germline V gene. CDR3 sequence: CASSQDSLGHYEQYF. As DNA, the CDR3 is TGCGCCAGCAGCCAAGATTCCCTTGGCCACTACGAGCAGTACTTC.

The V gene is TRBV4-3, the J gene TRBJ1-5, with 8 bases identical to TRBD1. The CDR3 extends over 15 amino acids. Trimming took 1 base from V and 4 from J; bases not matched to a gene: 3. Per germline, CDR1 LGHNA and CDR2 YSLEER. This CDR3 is CASSQGTGGNQPQHF. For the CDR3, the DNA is TGCGCCAGCAGCCAAGGCACAGGGGGGAATCAGCCCCAGCATTTT.

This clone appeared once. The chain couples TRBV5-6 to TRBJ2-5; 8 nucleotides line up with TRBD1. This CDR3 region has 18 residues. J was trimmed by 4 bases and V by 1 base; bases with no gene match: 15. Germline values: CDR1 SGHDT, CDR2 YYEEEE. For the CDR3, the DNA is TGTGCCAGCAGCTTGAGGTCGGTAGAACAGGGGGTGAGAGAGACCCAGTACTTC. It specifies CASSLRSVEQGVRETQYF.

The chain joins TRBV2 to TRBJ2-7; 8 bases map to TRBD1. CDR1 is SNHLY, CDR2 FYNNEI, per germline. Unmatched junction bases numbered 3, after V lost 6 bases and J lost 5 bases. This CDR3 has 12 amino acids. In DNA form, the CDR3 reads TGTGCCAGCAGACCGGACAGGGACGAGCAGTACTTC. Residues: CASRPDRDEQYF.

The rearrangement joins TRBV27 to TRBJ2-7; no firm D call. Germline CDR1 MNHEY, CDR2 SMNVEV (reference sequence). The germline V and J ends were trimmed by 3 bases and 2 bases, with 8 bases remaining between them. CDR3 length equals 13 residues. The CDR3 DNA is TGTGCCAGCAGTTTTCAGATTACCTACGAGCAGTACTTC. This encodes CASSFQITYEQYF.

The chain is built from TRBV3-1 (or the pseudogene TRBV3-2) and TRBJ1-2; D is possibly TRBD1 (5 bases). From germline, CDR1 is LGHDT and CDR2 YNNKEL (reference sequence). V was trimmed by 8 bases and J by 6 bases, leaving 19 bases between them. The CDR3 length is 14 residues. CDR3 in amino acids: CASHTGLVGHGYTF. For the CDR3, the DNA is TGTGCCAGCCATACAGGATTAGTTGGGCATGGCTACACCTTC.

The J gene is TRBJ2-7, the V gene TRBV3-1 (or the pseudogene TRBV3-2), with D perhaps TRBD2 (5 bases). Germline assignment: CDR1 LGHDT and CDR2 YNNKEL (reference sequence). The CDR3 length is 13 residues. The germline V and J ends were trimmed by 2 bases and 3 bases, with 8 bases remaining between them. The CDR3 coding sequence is TGTGCCAGCAGCCAATCGGGGATCTACGAGCAGTACTTC. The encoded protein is CASSQSGIYEQYF.

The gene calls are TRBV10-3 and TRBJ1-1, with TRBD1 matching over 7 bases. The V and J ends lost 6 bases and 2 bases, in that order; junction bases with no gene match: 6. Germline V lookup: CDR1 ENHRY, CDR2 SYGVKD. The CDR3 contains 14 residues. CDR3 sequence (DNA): TGTGCCATCAGCAAGGGACAGCCAAACACTGAAGCTTTCTTT. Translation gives CAISKGQPNTEAFF.

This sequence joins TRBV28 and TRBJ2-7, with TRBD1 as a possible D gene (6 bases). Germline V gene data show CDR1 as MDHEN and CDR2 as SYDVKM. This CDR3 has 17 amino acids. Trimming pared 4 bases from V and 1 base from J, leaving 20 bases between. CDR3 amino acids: CASSSRDKWNPSYEQYF. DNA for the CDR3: TGTGCCAGCAGTTCCCGGGACAAATGGAATCCGTCCTACGAGCAGTACTTC.

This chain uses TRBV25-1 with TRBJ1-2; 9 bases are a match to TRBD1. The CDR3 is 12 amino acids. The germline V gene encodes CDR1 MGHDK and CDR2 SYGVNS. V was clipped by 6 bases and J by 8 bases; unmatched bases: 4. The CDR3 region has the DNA TGTGCCAGCAGCCTAACAGGGGGCGGCTACACCTTC. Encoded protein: CASSLTGGGYTF.

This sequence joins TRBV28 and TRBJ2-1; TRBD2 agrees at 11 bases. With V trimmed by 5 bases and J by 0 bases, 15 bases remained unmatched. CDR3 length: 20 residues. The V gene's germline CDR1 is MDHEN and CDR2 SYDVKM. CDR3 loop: CASSPMRSGGVRSSYNEQFF. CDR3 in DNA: TGTGCCAGCAGTCCCATGCGTAGCGGGGGGGTTAGGAGCTCCTACAATGAGCAGTTCTTC.

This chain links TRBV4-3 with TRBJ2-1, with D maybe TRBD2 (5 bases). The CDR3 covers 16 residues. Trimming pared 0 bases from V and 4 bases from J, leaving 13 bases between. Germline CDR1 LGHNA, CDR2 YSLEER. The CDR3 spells CASSQEPRGRYNEQFF. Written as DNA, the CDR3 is TGCGCCAGCAGCCAAGAGCCCCGGGGTCGTTACAATGAGCAGTTCTTC.

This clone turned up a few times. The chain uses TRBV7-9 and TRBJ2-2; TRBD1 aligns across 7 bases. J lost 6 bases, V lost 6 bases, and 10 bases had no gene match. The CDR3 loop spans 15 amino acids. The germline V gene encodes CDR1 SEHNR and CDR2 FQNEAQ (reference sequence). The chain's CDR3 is CASSRAEGGAGELFF. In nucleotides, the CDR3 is TGTGCCAGCAGTAGGGCCGAAGGGGGCGCCGGGGAGCTGTTTTTT.

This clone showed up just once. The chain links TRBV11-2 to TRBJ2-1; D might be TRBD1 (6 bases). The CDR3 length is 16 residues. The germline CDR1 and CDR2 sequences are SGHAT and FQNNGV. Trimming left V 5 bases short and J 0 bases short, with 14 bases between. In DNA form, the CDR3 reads TGTGCCAGCAGCCAGACAGGTTCGAGCTCCTACAATGAGCAGTTCTTC. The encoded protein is CASSQTGSSSYNEQFF.

CDR3 DNA sequence: TGTGCCAGCAGCGCCGGGACAGGGTTTCTAGATACGCAGTATTTT. Protein product: CASSAGTGFLDTQYF. The chain is built from TRBV2 and TRBJ2-3; TRBD1 matches 9 bases. This CDR3 is built from 15 residues. Trimming took 6 bases from V and 5 from J; bases not matched to a gene: 9. Germline lookup yields CDR1 SNHLY and CDR2 FYNNEI. The full variable domain, its missing parts supplied by reference TRBV2 and TRBJ2-3, is EPEVTQTPSHQVTQMGQEVILRCVPISNHLYFYWYRQILGQKVEFLVSFYNNEISEKSEIFDDQFSVERPDGSNFTLKIRSTKLEDSAMYFCASSAGTGFLDTQYFGPGTRLTVL.

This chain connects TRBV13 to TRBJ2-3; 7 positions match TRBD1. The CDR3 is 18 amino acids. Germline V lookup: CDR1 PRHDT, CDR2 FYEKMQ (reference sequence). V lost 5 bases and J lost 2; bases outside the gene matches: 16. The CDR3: CASSPILFRDSTTDTQYF. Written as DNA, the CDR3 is TGTGCCAGCAGCCCAATACTATTCCGGGACAGTACCACAGATACGCAGTATTTT. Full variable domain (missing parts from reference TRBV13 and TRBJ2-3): AAGVIQSPRHLIKEKRETATLKCYPIPRHDTVYWYQQGPGQDPQFLISFYEKMQSDKGSIPDRFSAQQFSDYHSELNMSSLELGDSALYFCASSPILFRDSTTDTQYFGPGTRLTVL.

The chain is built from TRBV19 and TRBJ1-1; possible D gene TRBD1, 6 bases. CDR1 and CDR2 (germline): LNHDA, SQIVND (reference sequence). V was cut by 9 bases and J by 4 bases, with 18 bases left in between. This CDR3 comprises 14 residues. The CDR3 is CASRAGATFTEAFF. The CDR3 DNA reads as TGTGCCAGCCGGGCAGGGGCAACTTTCACTGAAGCTTTCTTT.

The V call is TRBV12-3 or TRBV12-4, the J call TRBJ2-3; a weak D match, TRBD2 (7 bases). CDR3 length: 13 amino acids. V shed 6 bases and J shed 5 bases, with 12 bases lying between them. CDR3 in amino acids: CASRKRGGDTQYF. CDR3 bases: TGTGCCAGCAGGAAGAGGGGGGGAGATACGCAGTATTTT.

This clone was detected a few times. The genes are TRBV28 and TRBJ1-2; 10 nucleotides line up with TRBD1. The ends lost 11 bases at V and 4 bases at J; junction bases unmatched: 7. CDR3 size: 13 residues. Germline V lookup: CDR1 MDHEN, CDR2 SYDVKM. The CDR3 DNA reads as TGTGCCTCGCGCGGGACAGGGGCCTATGGCTACACCTTC. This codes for CASRGTGAYGYTF.

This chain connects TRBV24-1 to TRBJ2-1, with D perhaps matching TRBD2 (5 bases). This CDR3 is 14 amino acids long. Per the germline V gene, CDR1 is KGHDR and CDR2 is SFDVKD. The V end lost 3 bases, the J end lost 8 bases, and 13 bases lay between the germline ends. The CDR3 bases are TGTGCCACCAGTGATAGGACTGGTAGAGATGAGCAGTTCTTC. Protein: CATSDRTGRDEQFF.

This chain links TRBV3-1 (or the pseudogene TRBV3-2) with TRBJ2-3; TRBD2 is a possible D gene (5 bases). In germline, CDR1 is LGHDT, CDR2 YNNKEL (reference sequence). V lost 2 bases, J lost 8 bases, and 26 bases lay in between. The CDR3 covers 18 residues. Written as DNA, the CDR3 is TGTGCCAGCAGCCAACCCTTTTCGAGGGATACCTCATGGGGTACGCAGTATTTT. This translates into CASSQPFSRDTSWGTQYF.